In this sample, the clone carrying this TCR beta chain turned up once. Under the authors' procedure: The assay estimated nucleated cells by amplifying reference gene primers. Some clones are missing from TCRdb's copy, which holds only in-frame ones; the method was immunoSEQ multiplex PCR. V and J calls and clone size are given by that table; D and trimming were obtained from the DNA. The sample yields 64,000 or so clones, under 95% seen once. Trimming at V came to 4 bases and at J to 9 bases, leaving 6 bases not matched to a gene. Germline V lookup: CDR1 MGHRA, CDR2 YSYEKL. This CDR3 is built from 13 residues. This sample was taken from a study of blood T cell repertoires in COVID-19. Across the study: Whether acute or convalescent, the COVID-19 samples came from the United States, Italy and Spain. Sources were T cells, B-cell-depleted T cells, or PBMCs; the material itself was cDNA or gDNA.

This receptor was identified in a human donor in a cohort sampled during active COVID-19. The V call is TRBV4-1, the J call TRBJ2-1; 7 nucleotides match TRBD1. Sequenced material: peripheral blood. CDR3 sequence reads: CASSLPPGGEQFF. For the CDR3, the DNA is TGCGCCAGCAGCCTACCCCCAGGGGGTGAGCAGTTCTTC.